The 30 T cell receptor beta chains listed next were all sequenced from one sample in a study of blood T cell repertoires in COVID-19 (dated by TCRdb to the early 2020s). Library preparation employed the immunoSEQ multiplex PCR assay. TCRdb limited this immuneACCESS table to in-frame rearrangements with V and J called. A share of clones is missing; checked studies link under half to unresolved V genes, and the rest is unexplained. The sample table shows about 260,000 clones, and around four fifths are seen once. About 4% of the sample is in the top ten clones. Source material: PBMCs or T cells enriched from blood (not recorded which). All receptors come from a man aged 25-45 years with acute COVID-19.

The rearrangement joins TRBV6-6 to TRBJ2-2, with D hard to call. The germline CDR1 and CDR2 sequences are MNHNY and SVGAGI (reference sequence). V shed 6 bases and J shed 7 bases, with 18 bases lying between them. There are 15 residues in the CDR3. The chain's CDR3 is CASRPKPGSSGELFF. The CDR3 nucleotides read TGTGCCAGCAGGCCAAAACCAGGTTCAAGCGGGGAGCTGTTTTTT.

The chain carries TRBV12-2 and TRBJ2-3; the table's TRBD2 call for D was not verified on the DNA. TRBV12-2 represents a pseudogene. This CDR3 is built from 14 residues. DNA of the CDR3: TGTGCAAGTCGCTTATCCCTACTAGGAGATACGCAGTATTTT. Residues: CASRLSLLGDTQYF.

The chain uses TRBV19 and TRBJ1-4, with TRBD1 identical over 7 bases. Germline V gene lookup returns CDR1 LNHDA and CDR2 SQIVND (reference sequence). The CDR3 contains 14 residues. V dropped 3 bases and J dropped 8; count of bases not matched to a gene: 6. CDR3 loop: CASSIDRVREKLFF. The CDR3 nucleotides read TGTGCCAGTAGTATCGACAGGGTGAGGGAAAAACTGTTTTTT.

V gene TRBV7-3 combines with J gene TRBJ1-1; 8 bases match TRBD1. The germline gives CDR1 SGHTA, CDR2 FQGTGA. This CDR3 is 15 amino acids long. Trimming removed 5 bases from V and 5 bases from J; junction bases left unmatched: 10. The CDR3 is CASSEGQGILTEAFF. CDR3 DNA sequence: TGTGCCAGCAGCGAAGGACAGGGAATATTAACTGAAGCTTTCTTT. The full variable domain, with the rest looked up from reference TRBV7-3 and TRBJ1-1, is GAGVSQTPSNKVTEKGKYVELRCDPISGHTALYWYRQSLGQGPEFLIYFQGTGAADDSGLPNDRFFAVRPEGSVSTLKIQRTERGDSAVYLCASSEGQGILTEAFFGQGTRLTVV.

The chain is built from TRBV11-2 and TRBJ1-6; 8 bases are a match to TRBD1. The ends lost 8 bases at V and 0 bases at J; junction bases unmatched: 6. The CDR3 covers 16 residues. Germline-derived CDR1 and CDR2 are SGHAT and FQNNGV. The CDR3 DNA sequence: TGTGCCAGCTTACGACAGGGGAGCTCCTATAATTCACCCCTCCACTTT. This codes for CASLRQGSSYNSPLHF.

This clone was detected once. V usage is TRBV6-1 and J usage is TRBJ2-5; 7 bases agree with TRBD2. Per germline, CDR1 MNHNS and CDR2 SASEGT. J lost 5 bases, V lost 1 base, and 10 bases had no gene match. The CDR3 runs to 16 residues. CDR3 in amino acids: CASSEVMTSTGETQYF. CDR3 nucleotide sequence: TGTGCCAGCAGTGAAGTAATGACTAGCACGGGGGAGACCCAGTACTTC.

V usage is TRBV11-2 and J usage is TRBJ1-2, with TRBD1 matching 7 bases. The CDR3 contains 16 residues. Germline CDR1 SGHAT, CDR2 FQNNGV. Germline trimming cut 5 bases from V and 1 base from J; bases unmatched to any gene: 10. The CDR3: CASSPTDRVFNYGYTF. The CDR3 nucleotides are TGTGCCAGCAGCCCCACCGACAGGGTCTTTAACTATGGCTACACCTTC.

This chain connects TRBV11-2 to TRBJ2-1; weak D call: TRBD1 (5 bases). The V gene lost 4 bases and the J gene lost 3 bases, with 16 bases spanning the gap. The CDR3 extends over 16 amino acids. In germline, CDR1 is SGHAT, CDR2 FQNNGV. The CDR3 coding sequence is TGTGCCAGCAGCTACCGGGCGGACAATAACTACAATGAGCAGTTCTTC. Translation: CASSYRADNNYNEQFF. The variable domain in full, with the rest retrieved from reference TRBV11-2 and TRBJ2-1, is EAGVAQSPRYKIIEKRQSVAFWCNPISGHATLYWYQQILGQGPKLLIQFQNNGVVDDSQLPKDRFSAERLKGVDSTLKIQPAKLEDSAVYLCASSYRADNNYNEQFFGPGTRLTVL.

This clone was picked up a small number of times. The CDR3 loop is CAWTGTLVNEKLFF. The CDR3 region has the DNA TGTGCCTGGACCGGGACTCTTGTTAATGAAAAACTGTTTTTT. This chain joins TRBV30 and TRBJ1-4, with D possibly TRBD1 on 5 matching bases. CDR3 size: 14 residues. CDR1 is GTSNPN, CDR2 SVGIG, per germline (reference sequence). V shed 4 bases and J shed 4 bases, with 13 bases lying between them.

Notes on this clone: The junction departs from germline at one end; a sequencing error may be responsible. For the CDR3, the DNA is TGTGCCAGCAGCCGTCGGACAGGGGAATCTGGAAACACCATATATTTT. The encoded protein is CASSRRTGESGNTIYF. The V and J genes are TRBV5-1 and TRBJ1-3; 9 bases fit TRBD1. The CDR3 has 16 amino acids. Germline V gene data show CDR1 as SGHRS and CDR2 as YFSETQ. Based on the CDR3 plus reference TRBV5-1 and TRBJ1-3, the full variable domain is KAGVTQTPRYLIKTRGQQVTLSCSPISGHRSVSWYQQTPGQGLQFLFEYFSETQRNKGNFPGRFSGRQFSNSRSEMNVSTLELGDSALYLCASSRRTGESGNTIYFGEGSWLTVV.

The chain carries TRBV6-6 and TRBJ1-2; D is unresolved. The CDR3 length is 15 residues. Trimming pared 7 bases from V and 8 bases from J, leaving 23 bases between. Germline V lookup: CDR1 MNHNY, CDR2 SVGAGI (reference sequence). The CDR3: CASTKPGDIIFGYTF. CDR3 nucleotides: TGTGCCAGCACTAAACCGGGAGATATTATATTCGGCTACACCTTC.

The chain combines TRBV5-3 with TRBJ2-7; D is perhaps TRBD1 (6 bases). TRBV5-3 is designated an ORF whose function remains uncertain. Trimming shortened V by 4 bases and J by 9 bases, and 26 bases separated the two germline ends. This CDR3 contains 16 residues. The CDR3 loop reads CARSPPRALTGGGQYV. CDR3 nucleotides: TGTGCCAGAAGCCCGCCTCGCGCTTTGACAGGAGGAGGGCAGTACGTC.

V is TRBV9 and J is TRBJ1-5, with a weak D call TRBD1 (6 bases). Trimming removed 9 bases at V and 1 base at J, with 17 bases between. The CDR3 spans 15 residues. From germline, CDR1 is SGDLS and CDR2 YYNGEE. In DNA form, the CDR3 reads TGTGCCACCGTCCGCGGGGGGGCCAGCAATCAGCCCCAGCATTTT. Amino acid sequence: CATVRGGASNQPQHF. Supplemented by reference TRBV9 and TRBJ1-5, the full variable domain reads DSGVTQTPKHLITATGQRVTLRCSPRSGDLSVYWYQQSLDQGLQFLIQYYNGEERAKGNILERFSAQQFPDLHSELNLSSLELGDSALYFCATVRGGASNQPQHFGDGTRLSIL.

The chain recombines TRBV27 with TRBJ1-5; tentative D call: TRBD1 (5 bases). Trimming cost V 2 bases and J 3 bases, with 11 bases left between them. The CDR3 totals 15 residues. Germline V gene lookup returns CDR1 MNHEY and CDR2 SMNVEV (reference sequence). The chain's CDR3 is CASSLGRTNNQPQHF. As DNA, the CDR3 is TGTGCCAGCAGTTTAGGGAGGACAAACAATCAGCCCCAGCATTTT.

The chain is built from TRBV9 and TRBJ1-3; 8 bases fit TRBD1. Germline V CDR1 and CDR2: SGDLS, YYNGEE. V shed 3 bases and J 2 bases; nucleotides not matched to a gene: 7. This CDR3 comprises 16 residues. DNA for the CDR3: TGTGCCAGCAGCGCCAGGGGGCGCGAAGCTGGAAACACCATATATTTT. As protein: CASSARGREAGNTIYF.

The chain carries TRBV5-1 and TRBJ2-3; 8 positions agree with TRBD2. This CDR3 spans 15 amino acids. CDR1 and CDR2 from the germline V gene are SGHRS and YFSETQ. The trim removed 4 bases at V and 2 bases at J, leaving 6 bases unmatched. DNA for the CDR3: TGCGCCAGCAGCCATATGCGGGGGGACACAGATACGCAGTATTTT. Translated, it gives CASSHMRGDTDTQYF.

J is TRBJ1-1 and V is TRBV3-1 (or the pseudogene TRBV3-2); TRBD1 is a possible D gene (5 bases). The CDR3 length is 13 residues. The ends were cut back, 1 base at V and 4 bases at J, with 7 bases in the middle. Germline assignment: CDR1 LGHDT and CDR2 YNNKEL (reference sequence). CDR3 sequence reads: CASSQGQGTEAFF. CDR3 DNA sequence: TGTGCCAGCAGCCAAGGGCAGGGCACTGAAGCTTTCTTT.

This clone was detected only a few times. The rearrangement uses TRBV6-5 and TRBJ1-2; possibly TRBD1 for D (6 bases). Trimming shortened V by 4 bases and J by 8 bases, and 11 bases separated the two germline ends. This CDR3 region has 12 residues. Germline values: CDR1 MNHEY, CDR2 SVGAGI. The CDR3 nucleotides are TGTGCCAGCAGTTTACAGGGAGCGGGCTACACCTTC. Its translation is CASSLQGAGYTF.

The rearrangement links TRBV7-2 to TRBJ1-6, with D unresolved. This CDR3 contains 12 residues. In germline, CDR1 is SGHTA, CDR2 FQGNSA. CDR3 coding DNA: TGTGCTGGGCGATCCTATAATTCACCCCTCCACTTT. This encodes CAGRSYNSPLHF. The whole variable domain, filled in from reference TRBV7-2 and TRBJ1-6, reads GAGVSQSPSNKVTEKGKDVELRCDPISGHTALYWYRQSLGQGLEFLIYFQGNSAPDKSGLPSDRFSAERTGGSVSTLTIQRTQQEDSAVYLCAGRSYNSPLHFGNGTRLTVT.

V usage is TRBV6-1 and J usage is TRBJ1-6; D not resolved. CDR3 size: 14 residues. The germline V gene has CDR1 MNHNS and CDR2 SASEGT. Between the trimmed V and J ends, which lost 3 bases and 7 bases, there was a span of 10 bases. The DNA of the CDR3 is TGTGCCAGCAGTGAGTTGGGCGCGAATTCACCCCTCCACTTT. Translating gives CASSELGANSPLHF.

The sample holds one count of this clone. The CDR3 loop is CASSKDGLAASSYNEQFF. The CDR3 DNA sequence: TGTGCCAGCAGCAAAGATGGGCTAGCTGCTAGCTCCTACAATGAGCAGTTCTTC. V usage is TRBV21-1 and J usage is TRBJ2-1; the table's D call, TRBD2, has no DNA check behind it. TRBV21-1 is a documented pseudogene. CDR3 length: 18 residues.

The rearrangement uses TRBV30 and TRBJ2-1; the D gene is possibly TRBD1 (6 bases). Trimming removed 5 bases at V and 5 bases at J, with 19 bases between. The CDR3 spans 15 residues. Germline-derived CDR1 and CDR2 are GTSNPN and SVGIG (reference sequence). CDR3 in DNA: TGTGCCTGGGGGTCTGGACTGGGGGCTAACAATGAGCAGTTCTTC. It translates to CAWGSGLGANNEQFF. The full variable domain, completed using reference TRBV30 and TRBJ2-1, is SQTIHQWPATLVQPVGSPLSLECTVEGTSNPNLYWYRQAAGRGLQLLFYSVGIGQISSEVPQNLSASRPQDRQFILSSKKLLLSDSGFYLCAWGSGLGANNEQFFGPGTRLTVL.

V is TRBV27 and J is TRBJ1-3; D is perhaps TRBD1 (5 bases). V was pared by 8 bases and J by 2 bases, with 13 bases between. CDR3 length: 14 residues. Germline V lookup: CDR1 MNHEY, CDR2 SMNVEV (reference sequence). Written as DNA, the CDR3 is TGTGCCAGCGGGGCCACCAGGGCTGGAAACACCATATATTTT. It codes for CASGATRAGNTIYF.

The chain combines TRBV7-2 with TRBJ2-1; D perhaps matches TRBD2 (5 bases). V shed 3 bases and J shed 4 bases, with 10 bases lying between them. This CDR3 has 14 amino acids. Germline values: CDR1 SGHTA, CDR2 FQGNSA. CDR3: CASSFDRTYNEQFF. In DNA, the CDR3 is TGTGCCAGCAGCTTCGACCGGACTTACAATGAGCAGTTCTTC.

This rearrangement joins TRBV27 to TRBJ2-5; D is possibly TRBD1 (6 bases). The CDR3 spans 13 residues. Trimming removed 5 bases from V and 7 bases from J, with 14 bases in between. Germline V gene sequence: CDR1 MNHEY, CDR2 SMNVEV (reference sequence). DNA of the CDR3: TGTGCCAGCAGTGTTCAGATGGGGGCGACCCAGTACTTC. Residues: CASSVQMGATQYF.

This chain links TRBV19 with TRBJ2-2, with 9 bases identical to TRBD2. V dropped 5 bases and J dropped 5; count of bases not matched to a gene: 9. Germline V gives CDR1 LNHDA, CDR2 SQIVND (reference sequence). The CDR3 consists of 16 residues. The CDR3 spells CASSAHSAGGTGELFF. The CDR3 DNA sequence: TGTGCCAGTAGTGCCCATAGCGCGGGGGGGACCGGGGAGCTGTTTTTT.

This chain joins TRBV6-5 and TRBJ1-6; weak D call: TRBD1 (5 bases). CDR3 length: 14 amino acids. V was shortened by 2 bases and J by 9 bases, with 11 bases between the two germline ends. CDR1 is MNHEY and CDR2 is SVGAGI in the germline V gene. The CDR3 nucleotides read TGTGCCAGCAGTTACGCCAGGGAAAGTTCACCCCTCCACTTT. It yields the protein CASSYARESSPLHF.

This clone was counted only a few times. The chain is built from TRBV6-5 and TRBJ2-1; 12 bases align to TRBD2. CDR3 size: 14 residues. Trimming took 7 bases from V and 5 from J; bases not matched to a gene: 3. CDR1 and CDR2 from the germline V gene are MNHEY and SVGAGI. The CDR3 DNA reads TGTGCCAGCACGCGACTAGCGGGAGACAATGAGCAGTTCTTC. Amino acids: CASTRLAGDNEQFF.

The chain is built from TRBV28 and TRBJ1-6, with unresolved D. The V gene lost 6 bases and the J gene lost 8 bases, with 14 bases spanning the gap. The CDR3 length is 14 residues. Germline lookup yields CDR1 MDHEN and CDR2 SYDVKM. The CDR3 coding sequence is TGTGCCAGCAGAGCCATTACTCCCCATTCACCCCTCCACTTT. Protein sequence: CASRAITPHSPLHF.

The chain recombines TRBV2 with TRBJ1-1; maybe TRBD1 (5 bases). V shed 6 bases and J shed 3 bases, with 11 bases lying between them. The CDR3 consists of 13 residues. CDR1 and CDR2 from the germline V gene are SNHLY and FYNNEI. The CDR3, as DNA: TGTGCCAGCAGGGTAGACAGCTACACTGAAGCTTTCTTT. It codes for CASRVDSYTEAFF.